These 27 T cell receptor beta chains share one sample of origin, sequenced in a study of glioma-infiltrating T cells listed by TCRdb under 2016. Instrument on record: Illumina MiSeq. TCR alpha and beta CDR3 regions were amplified with the iRepertoire nested amplicon-rescue multiplex PCR (arm-PCR) platform from RNA. TCRdb's own reprocessing of the public reads used fastp at Q25 and MiXCR and kept productive beta chains. One record per CDR3 amino acid sequence lists the most common genes and DNA. The sample has 95,000 to 110,000 distinct CDR3 sequences on record, around 28% of them singletons. 40% to 55% of the sample rests with the top ten. Material for sequencing was glioma tissue, nonneoplastic brain tissue, or PBMCs (not recorded which). Receptors were obtained from a human donor with low-grade glioma or glioblastoma, undergoing nonglioma brain surgery, or in good health (not recorded which).

Comment on this clonotype: A much larger clone lies one base from this, so it may be a read error. This chain joins TRBV7-8 and TRBJ2-5; 8 bases line up with TRBD1. Germline V lookup: CDR1 SGHVS, CDR2 FQNEAQ. This CDR3 is 15 amino acids long. CDR3 sequence: CAGSQGAGGKETQYF. Written as DNA, the CDR3 is TGTGCCGGCAGCCAAGGGGCAGGGGGCAAGGAGACCCAGTACTTC.

The CDR3 here is CASTDRSNQPQHF. Here the CDR3 DNA reads TGTGCCAGTACCGACAGGTCAAATCAGCCCCAGCATTTT. This rearrangement joins TRBV19 to TRBJ1-5; D perhaps matches TRBD1 (6 bases). The CDR3 loop spans 13 amino acids. Trimming shortened V by 7 bases and J by 4 bases, and 11 bases separated the two germline ends. Germline V gene data show CDR1 as LNHDA and CDR2 as SQIVND (reference sequence).

This clonotype has more than one count but fewer than ten. The chain combines TRBV12-3 or TRBV12-4 with TRBJ1-6; the D is unclear. The CDR3 loop spans 12 amino acids. The germline V and J ends were trimmed by 4 bases and 13 bases, with 11 bases remaining between them. The CDR3 nucleotides read TGTGCCAGCAGTTCTCATCCCCTTCCCCTCCACTTT. Its translation: CASSSHPLPLHF.

A remark on this clonotype: This may be a read error: a much more frequent sequence differs by one nucleotide. The rearrangement joins TRBV6-4 to TRBJ2-7; D assignment may be TRBD1 or TRBD2 (5 bases each). The V end lost 6 bases, the J end lost 4 bases, and 16 bases lay between the germline ends. CDR1 is MRHNA, CDR2 SNTAGT, per germline. The CDR3 runs 14 residues. The DNA of the CDR3 is TGTGCCAGCAGAGGGAGACAGAGGACTTACGAGCAGTACTTC. This sequence encodes CASRGRQRTYEQYF.

The chain combines TRBV30 with TRBJ1-1; the D gene is possibly TRBD1 (6 bases). Germline loops: CDR1 GTSNPN, CDR2 SVGIG (reference sequence). Between the trimmed V and J ends, which lost 4 bases and 6 bases, there was a span of 15 bases. The CDR3 runs 13 residues. The CDR3 bases are TGTGCCTGGAACGGGGCAGGGGAGCCTGAAGCTTTCTTT. This encodes CAWNGAGEPEAFF.

This clonotype came up many times. The rearrangement uses TRBV20-1 and TRBJ1-2; D is ambiguous. V was shortened by 3 bases and J by 6 bases, with 14 bases between the two germline ends. Germline V gene data show CDR1 as DFQATT and CDR2 as SNEGSKA (reference sequence). The length of the CDR3 is 13 residues. In DNA form, the CDR3 reads TGCAGTGCTAGTCATTCGGGGTTTGATGGCTACACCTTC. Encoded protein: CSASHSGFDGYTF.

Only a few counts were recorded for this clonotype. The rearrangement links TRBV14 to TRBJ2-1; a weak D match, TRBD2 (6 bases). This CDR3 is built from 15 residues. The V gene's germline CDR1 is SGHDN and CDR2 FVKESK. V was trimmed by 3 bases and J by 4 bases, leaving 13 bases between them. The CDR3 sequence: CASSHLALGYNEQFF. In DNA form, the CDR3 reads TGTGCCAGCAGCCATCTAGCGTTGGGGTACAATGAGCAGTTCTTC.

This clonotype showed up many times. CDR3 in DNA: TGCAGTGCTGCCGGGACAGGGGGAGAGACCCAGTACTTC. This gives the protein CSAAGTGGETQYF. J is TRBJ2-5 and V is TRBV20-1; 11 positions match TRBD1. CDR1 and CDR2 from the germline V gene are DFQATT and SNEGSKA (reference sequence). The CDR3 loop spans 13 amino acids. J lost 4 bases, V lost 5 bases, and 3 bases had no gene match.

This clonotype was detected only once. A read error may produce the germline difference seen at one junction end. The gene calls are TRBV7-2 and TRBJ2-2, with D perhaps TRBD2 (5 bases). CDR3 length: 16 residues. Germline V gene sequence: CDR1 SGHTA, CDR2 FQGNSA. Here the CDR3 reads CASSVDSTTNTGEMFF. The CDR3 nucleotides are TGTGCCAGCAGCGTAGACTCGACCACGAACACCGGGGAGATGTTTTTT. The full variable domain, in which reference TRBV7-2 and TRBJ2-2 provide the parts outside the CDR3, is GAGVSQSPSNKVTEKGKDVELRCDPISGHTALYWYRQSLGQGLEFLIYFQGNSAPDKSGLPSDRFSAERTGGSVSTLTIQRTQQEDSAVYLCASSVDSTTNTGEMFFGEGSRLTVL.

This clonotype was counted at least ten times. The V and J genes are TRBV6-1 and TRBJ2-3; 8 bases fit TRBD1. This CDR3 has 14 amino acids. Losses at the gene ends were 5 bases for V and 4 bases for J; bases not matched to a gene: 5. CDR1 and CDR2 from the germline V gene are MNHNS and SASEGT. The DNA of the CDR3 is TGTGCCAGCAGTTTACAACAGGGGGCAGATACGCAGTATTTT. Protein sequence: CASSLQQGADTQYF.

This clonotype has a handful of counts. The rearrangement uses TRBV12-3 or TRBV12-4 and TRBJ2-3; 12 positions match TRBD2. This CDR3 spans 18 amino acids. Unmatched junction bases numbered 13, after V lost 7 bases and J lost 2 bases. In DNA, the CDR3 is TGTGCCAGCACCCCGAGGACTAGCGGGGACCCGTACACAGATACGCAGTATTTT. This encodes CASTPRTSGDPYTDTQYF.

This clonotype was found many times. J is TRBJ1-1 and V is TRBV20-1; the D is unclear. This CDR3 contains 13 residues. Trimming removed 8 bases from V and 3 bases from J, with 16 bases in between. The germline V gene encodes CDR1 DFQATT and CDR2 SNEGSKA (reference sequence). The CDR3 DNA reads as TGCAGTTCGTTGGTGGTTGGGGACACTGAAGCTTTCTTT. This sequence encodes CSSLVVGDTEAFF.

This clonotype was detected a few times. V usage is TRBV7-3 and J usage is TRBJ1-1; D remains ambiguous. From germline, CDR1 is SGHTA and CDR2 FQGTGA. This CDR3 is 15 amino acids long. V lost 5 bases to trimming and J lost 2 bases, with 15 bases between them. The DNA for the CDR3 is TGTGCCAGCAGCCCAATGTGGGGTGAAAACACTGAAGCTTTCTTT. This translates into CASSPMWGENTEAFF. The variable domain in full, with the rest retrieved from reference TRBV7-3 and TRBJ1-1, is GAGVSQTPSNKVTEKGKYVELRCDPISGHTALYWYRQSLGQGPEFLIYFQGTGAADDSGLPNDRFFAVRPEGSVSTLKIQRTERGDSAVYLCASSPMWGENTEAFFGQGTRLTVV.

The table lists this clonotype with a few counts. The rearrangement links TRBV4-1 to TRBJ1-5, with 10 bases matching TRBD1. The germline CDR1 and CDR2 sequences are MGHRA and YSYEKL. The ends lost 4 bases at V and 4 bases at J; junction bases unmatched: 10. The CDR3 has 17 residues. Here the CDR3 DNA reads TGCGCCAGCAGCCCCCTGGGGGACAGGGGCCTTAATCAGCCCCAGCATTTT. It encodes CASSPLGDRGLNQPQHF.

This chain uses TRBV2 with TRBJ2-4; D call uncertain. This CDR3 contains 13 residues. CDR1 is SNHLY and CDR2 is FYNNEI in the germline V gene. V shed 3 bases and J shed 0 bases, with 3 bases lying between them. The CDR3 DNA is TGTGCCAGCAGTGATGTAGCCAAAAACATTCAGTACTTC. Encoded protein: CASSDVAKNIQYF.

Remarks on this clonotype: This may arise from a read error, as a much more abundant clone is one base away. J is TRBJ2-2 and V is TRBV7-2; D perhaps matches TRBD1 (6 bases). V was clipped by 7 bases and J by 5 bases, with 17 bases between them. The CDR3 covers 15 residues. CDR1 SGHTA and CDR2 FQGNSA come from the germline V gene. The CDR3 here is CASNPGQQGTGELFF. The CDR3, as DNA: TGTGCCAGCAACCCCGGACAGCAGGGGACCGGGGAGCTGTTTTTT.

V gene TRBV29-1 combines with J gene TRBJ2-5; unclear D gene. Trimming shortened V by 4 bases and J by 1 base, and 10 bases separated the two germline ends. The germline gives CDR1 SQVTM, CDR2 ANQGSEA. The CDR3 has 13 residues. The CDR3 region has the DNA TGCAGCGTTGCCAACGGACCCCAAGAGACCCAGTACTTC. Its translation is CSVANGPQETQYF.

This clonotype was observed at least ten times. The chain uses TRBV6-1 and TRBJ2-1; 12 nucleotides align to TRBD2. Germline-derived CDR1 and CDR2 are MNHNS and SASEGT. This CDR3 has 16 residues. V was pared by 5 bases and J by 10 bases, with 12 bases of the junction left unmatched. CDR3 in amino acids: CASSRVPSGGAGEQFF. CDR3 nucleotides: TGTGCCAGCAGTCGTGTCCCTAGCGGGGGGGCAGGAGAGCAGTTCTTC.

This clonotype was seen many times. The V gene is TRBV27, the J gene TRBJ1-3; D call uncertain. Germline assignment: CDR1 MNHEY and CDR2 SMNVEV (reference sequence). V lost 2 bases and J lost 0, with 5 bases in between. The CDR3 length is 14 residues. The CDR3, as DNA: TGTGCCAGCAGTTTAGCCCTCTCTGGAAACACCATATATTTT. Amino acids: CASSLALSGNTIYF.

In this sample, this clonotype turned up a few times. The chain combines TRBV6-1 with TRBJ2-1; D may match TRBD1 or TRBD2 (5 bases each). V was pared by 7 bases and J by 9 bases, with 19 bases between. Per germline, CDR1 MNHNS and CDR2 SASEGT. The CDR3 length is 14 residues. Here the CDR3 DNA reads TGTGCCAGCAACGACGGGGCGCATTTCATTGAGCAGTTCTTC. Amino acid sequence: CASNDGAHFIEQFF.

This clonotype has ten or more counts. The chain is built from TRBV27 and TRBJ1-3, with D maybe TRBD1 (5 bases). Germline V gene data show CDR1 as MNHEY and CDR2 as SMNVEV (reference sequence). V was pared by 10 bases and J by 4 bases, with 17 bases between. The CDR3 totals 14 residues. CDR3 nucleotides: TGTGCCACCCGGGACCACACGACCGGAAACACCATATATTTT. This encodes CATRDHTTGNTIYF.

As regards this clonotype: A much more abundant neighbour one base away suggests this may be a read error. The chain has TRBV6-1 and TRBJ2-1, with D possibly matching TRBD1 (6 bases). The germline V gene has CDR1 MNHNS and CDR2 SASEGT. This CDR3 comprises 16 residues. V was clipped by 7 bases and J by 9 bases, with 25 bases between them. The CDR3 loop reads CASTQAVAWGLSEQFF. The CDR3 bases are TGTGCCAGCACCCAGGCGGTGGCGTGGGGGCTGTCTGAGCAGTTCTTC.

With respect to this clonotype: A clone one base away is much larger, so this may be a read error. The rearrangement joins TRBV27 to TRBJ2-1, with 7 bases lining up with TRBD1. CDR3 length: 13 residues. Per the germline V gene, CDR1 is MNHEY and CDR2 is SMNVEV (reference sequence). The ends lost 3 bases at V and 10 bases at J; junction bases unmatched: 6. The CDR3 DNA follows: TGTGCCAGCAGTTTCTACAGGGGTAACGAGCAGTTCTTC. Translation gives CASSFYRGNEQFF.

A note on this clonotype: Just one base apart from a much larger clone, this may be a read error. The chain recombines TRBV2 with TRBJ1-2; 12 bases are shared with TRBD1. The CDR3 loop spans 14 amino acids. In germline, CDR1 is SNHLY, CDR2 FYNNEI. CDR3 loop: CASKGQGASSGYAF. Here the CDR3 DNA reads TGTGCCAGCAAGGGACAGGGGGCGTCGAGCGGCTACGCCTTC.

This clonotype was found many times. This sequence joins TRBV6-2 or TRBV6-3 and TRBJ2-5, with D perhaps being TRBD1 or TRBD2 (6 bases each). The CDR3 extends over 15 amino acids. Per germline, CDR1 MNHEY and CDR2 SVGEGT. V lost 3 bases, J lost 5 bases, and 16 bases lay in between. The CDR3 coding sequence is TGTGCCAGCAGTTATGACAAGGGGGGAATGGAGACCCAGTACTTC. It specifies CASSYDKGGMETQYF.

With regard to this clonotype: The junction does not match germline at one end; this may be a read error. This chain uses TRBV6-5 with TRBJ2-1; D assignment may be TRBD1 or TRBD2 (6 bases each). This CDR3 has 16 amino acids. Germline CDR1 is MNHEY and CDR2 is SVGAGI. CDR3 residues: CASTASRGPLYNEQSF. The CDR3 DNA is TGTGCCAGCACCGCCTCCCGGGGGCCCCTTTACAATGAGCAGTCCTTC.

This clonotype was recorded many times. The chain recombines TRBV6-6 with TRBJ2-1; TRBD2 agrees at 13 bases. Germline trimming cut 2 bases from V and 7 bases from J; bases unmatched to any gene: 5. The germline CDR1 and CDR2 sequences are MNHNY and SVGAGI (reference sequence). The CDR3 spans 16 residues. In DNA, the CDR3 is TGTGCCAGCAGTTACCCGACTAGCGGGGGGCGGAATGAGCAGTTCTTC. Its protein is CASSYPTSGGRNEQFF.